Following are 21 T cell receptor beta chains from one sample sequenced in a study of T cells after yellow fever vaccination. In TCRdb, the 5' RACE reads were re-called with MiXCR into one record per CDR3 protein. This table has hundreds of thousands of distinct CDR3 sequences, around 20% appearing once. Material: PBMCs, obtained before the yellow fever booster vaccination. The receptors come from a man between 18 and 35 years old who received the YFV17D yellow fever vaccine.

The V call is TRBV9, the J call TRBJ2-3; D gene ambiguous. Germline assignment: CDR1 SGDLS and CDR2 YYNGEE. The CDR3 is 14 residues long. V was trimmed by 0 bases and J by 0 bases, leaving 5 bases between them. The DNA for the CDR3 is TGTGCCAGCAGCGTAGAGGTCAGCACAGATACGCAGTATTTT. It is translated as CASSVEVSTDTQYF. The full variable domain, rest sourced from reference TRBV9 and TRBJ2-3, is DSGVTQTPKHLITATGQRVTLRCSPRSGDLSVYWYQQSLDQGLQFLIQYYNGEERAKGNILERFSAQQFPDLHSELNLSSLELGDSALYFCASSVEVSTDTQYFGPGTRLTVL.

This clonotype showed up just a few times. The chain combines TRBV11-2 with TRBJ2-3; D is possibly TRBD2 (6 bases). The CDR3 contains 16 residues. The V end was cut by 5 bases, the J end by 5 bases, with 20 bases between. Germline V lookup: CDR1 SGHAT, CDR2 FQNNGV. CDR3 nucleotide sequence: TGTGCCAGCAGCCCCCGTCGTGACCCGCGGGGAGATACGCAGTATTTT. It is translated as CASSPRRDPRGDTQYF. The whole variable domain, filled in from reference TRBV11-2 and TRBJ2-3, reads EAGVAQSPRYKIIEKRQSVAFWCNPISGHATLYWYQQILGQGPKLLIQFQNNGVVDDSQLPKDRFSAERLKGVDSTLKIQPAKLEDSAVYLCASSPRRDPRGDTQYFGPGTRLTVL.

The chain uses TRBV7-9 and TRBJ1-4; maybe TRBD1 (6 bases). This CDR3 contains 17 residues. Trimming removed 6 bases from V and 3 bases from J, with 20 bases in between. Germline V lookup: CDR1 SEHNR, CDR2 FQNEAQ (reference sequence). The CDR3 spells CASSYAGGGAANEKLFF. For the CDR3, the DNA is TGTGCCAGCAGTTACGCCGGTGGGGGGGCCGCTAATGAAAAACTGTTTTTT.

The table lists this clonotype with a few counts. The CDR3: CASSLDRTMPLRYGYTF. In DNA, the CDR3 is TGCGCCAGCAGCTTGGATCGGACGATGCCTCTCCGCTATGGCTACACCTTC. The rearrangement uses TRBV5-1 and TRBJ1-2; D gene unclear. Germline assignment: CDR1 SGHRS and CDR2 YFSETQ. The CDR3 extends over 17 amino acids. The V and J ends lost 0 bases and 4 bases respectively, with 19 bases between them.

The rearrangement uses TRBV29-1 and TRBJ2-7; the match to TRBD2 covers 7 bases. The CDR3 consists of 12 residues. Germline V CDR1 and CDR2: SQVTM, ANQGSEA. V dropped 7 bases and J dropped 1; count of bases not matched to a gene: 4. CDR3 protein: CSGGRGSYEQYF. CDR3 DNA sequence: TGCAGCGGGGGGAGGGGTTCCTACGAGCAGTACTTC.

V usage is TRBV12-3 or TRBV12-4 and J usage is TRBJ1-5; weak D call: TRBD1 (6 bases). CDR3 length: 14 residues. The ends were cut back, 2 bases at V and 7 bases at J, with 12 bases in the middle. As DNA, the CDR3 is TGTGCCAGCAGTTTACGACAGAGGGGGCAGCCCCAGCATTTT. It is translated as CASSLRQRGQPQHF.

The chain carries TRBV6-1 and TRBJ2-2; D might be TRBD1 or TRBD2, each matching 5 bases. Germline lookup yields CDR1 MNHNS and CDR2 SASEGT. Trimming cost V 6 bases and J 6 bases, with 20 bases left between them. CDR3 length: 16 amino acids. The CDR3 DNA reads TGTGCCAGCAGGGGACGAATTACAAACCTGGCCGGGGAGCTGTTTTTT. Translated: CASRGRITNLAGELFF.

This clonotype was observed a handful of times. The chain carries TRBV6-2 or TRBV6-3 and TRBJ2-7; D ambiguous. Germline assignment: CDR1 MNHEY and CDR2 SVGEGT. V was cut by 2 bases and J by 6 bases, with 11 bases left in between. The CDR3 loop spans 13 amino acids. The CDR3 region has the DNA TGTGCCAGCAGTTACGTCGGCAGCGCCGAGCAGTACTTC. It encodes CASSYVGSAEQYF.

This clonotype was counted a few times. CDR3 DNA sequence: TGTGCCAGCAGTTACTCGGACAGAGGGCCCCTTAGCACAGATACGCAGTATTTT. It translates to CASSYSDRGPLSTDTQYF. The chain is built from TRBV6-5 and TRBJ2-3; a possible D gene is TRBD1 (6 bases). CDR3 length: 18 residues. Trimming shortened V by 0 bases and J by 0 bases, and 16 bases separated the two germline ends. In germline, CDR1 is MNHEY, CDR2 SVGAGI.

The chain recombines TRBV12-3 or TRBV12-4 with TRBJ1-1; maybe TRBD1 (6 bases). V was shortened by 5 bases and J by 2 bases, with 18 bases between the two germline ends. The CDR3 has 16 residues. The CDR3 DNA sequence: TGTGCCAGCAGTCAGATGGACAGTAGGTATAACACTGAAGCTTTCTTT. Amino acids: CASSQMDSRYNTEAFF.

The V and J genes are TRBV5-1 and TRBJ2-7, with TRBD1 matching 7 bases. Germline V CDR1 and CDR2: SGHRS, YFSETQ. The CDR3 covers 15 residues. J was trimmed by 1 base and V by 3 bases; bases with no gene match: 7. The CDR3 here is CASSSLPGQSYEQYF. CDR3 nucleotide sequence: TGCGCCAGCAGCTCATTACCGGGACAGTCCTACGAGCAGTACTTC. Looking up the rest from reference TRBV5-1 and TRBJ2-7 gives the full variable domain: KAGVTQTPRYLIKTRGQQVTLSCSPISGHRSVSWYQQTPGQGLQFLFEYFSETQRNKGNFPGRFSGRQFSNSRSEMNVSTLELGDSALYLCASSSLPGQSYEQYFGPGTRLTVT.

V is TRBV6-5 and J is TRBJ2-7, with 9 bases aligning to TRBD2. The J segment lost 3 bases and the V segment lost 6 bases, leaving 6 bases of the junction unmatched. This CDR3 spans 14 amino acids. CDR1 and CDR2 from the germline V gene are MNHEY and SVGAGI. For the CDR3, the DNA is TGTGCCAGCAGCAGGCTAGCGGGGAACTACGAGCAGTACGTC. Translation gives CASSRLAGNYEQYV.

This clonotype was detected only a few times. This chain links TRBV7-2 with TRBJ1-5; D remains unclear. Germline V lookup: CDR1 SGHTA, CDR2 FQGNSA. This CDR3 comprises 13 residues. V lost 1 base, J lost 7 bases, and 8 bases lay in between. In nucleotides, the CDR3 is TGTGCCAGCAGCTTAGAATTTCAACAGCCCCAGCATTTT. Encoded protein: CASSLEFQQPQHF.

This clonotype occurred a few times. The chain is built from TRBV7-2 and TRBJ2-6; TRBD1 matches at 7 bases. Germline assignment: CDR1 SGHTA and CDR2 FQGNSA. The CDR3 is made up of 17 amino acids. Trimming at V came to 4 bases and at J to 2 bases, leaving 8 bases not matched to a gene. The CDR3 here is CASSSWGQFAGANVLTF. The CDR3 nucleotides are TGTGCCAGCAGCTCTTGGGGACAGTTCGCTGGGGCCAACGTCCTGACTTTC.

This clonotype was recorded a few times. The chain recombines TRBV27 with TRBJ2-7, with D perhaps TRBD2 (6 bases). V dropped 8 bases and J dropped 3 bases, with 20 bases sitting between them. The germline V gene has CDR1 MNHEY and CDR2 SMNVEV (reference sequence). The CDR3 is 15 residues long. The CDR3 DNA sequence: TGTGCCAGCTCCCAGTATGGGGGGTACCGCTACGAGCAGTACGTC. It is translated as CASSQYGGYRYEQYV.

In its sample, this clonotype was seen a few times. The chain has TRBV4-3 and TRBJ2-5; D remains unclear. Trimming pared 0 bases from V and 4 bases from J, leaving 12 bases between. The CDR3 extends over 15 amino acids. Germline V gene data show CDR1 as LGHNA and CDR2 as YSLEER. CDR3 in DNA: TGCGCCAGCAGCCAAGAGGCCTACCGACGAGAGACCCAGTACTTC. Translating it yields CASSQEAYRRETQYF.

The chain carries TRBV12-3 or TRBV12-4 and TRBJ2-1; 12 positions match TRBD2. This CDR3 contains 15 residues. The ends lost 4 bases at V and 3 bases at J; junction bases unmatched: 1. CDR3 coding DNA: TGTGCCAGCAGTTCTAGCGGGGGGGACTACAATGAGCAGTTCTTC. Amino acids: CASSSSGGDYNEQFF.

Many counts were recorded for this clonotype. V and J are TRBV6-5 and TRBJ2-3; D might be TRBD1 or TRBD2, each matching 5 bases. Deletions cut 6 bases from V and 4 bases from J, with 5 bases between. CDR3 size: 11 residues. Germline-derived CDR1 and CDR2 are MNHEY and SVGAGI. The CDR3 DNA sequence: TGTGCCAGCAGGGGGGCAGATACGCAGTATTTT. This encodes CASRGADTQYF.

This clonotype was counted only a few times. This rearrangement joins TRBV4-3 to TRBJ1-2; D unresolved. V was cut by 0 bases and J by 8 bases, with 13 bases left in between. This CDR3 contains 14 residues. The germline CDR1 and CDR2 sequences are LGHNA and YSLEER. The CDR3 loop is CASSQDAQERGYTF. CDR3 in DNA: TGCGCCAGCAGCCAAGATGCCCAGGAAAGGGGCTACACCTTC.

This chain links TRBV20-1 with TRBJ2-4; 7 positions agree with TRBD2. The CDR3 extends over 16 amino acids. CDR1 DFQATT and CDR2 SNEGSKA come from the germline V gene (reference sequence). V dropped 0 bases and J dropped 0; count of bases not matched to a gene: 5. DNA for the CDR3: TGCAGTGCTAGAGAAAGCGGGGCAATAGCCAAAAACATTCAGTACTTC. It codes for CSARESGAIAKNIQYF.

The genes are TRBV25-1 and TRBJ2-5; 7 nucleotides agree with TRBD2. From germline, CDR1 is MGHDK and CDR2 SYGVNS. This CDR3 spans 14 amino acids. The V gene end was trimmed by 4 bases and the J gene end by 3 bases; junction bases not matched to a gene: 5. The CDR3 nucleotides are TGTGCCAGCAGTGGACCGGGGGGTGAAGAGACCCAGTACTTC. As protein: CASSGPGGEETQYF.